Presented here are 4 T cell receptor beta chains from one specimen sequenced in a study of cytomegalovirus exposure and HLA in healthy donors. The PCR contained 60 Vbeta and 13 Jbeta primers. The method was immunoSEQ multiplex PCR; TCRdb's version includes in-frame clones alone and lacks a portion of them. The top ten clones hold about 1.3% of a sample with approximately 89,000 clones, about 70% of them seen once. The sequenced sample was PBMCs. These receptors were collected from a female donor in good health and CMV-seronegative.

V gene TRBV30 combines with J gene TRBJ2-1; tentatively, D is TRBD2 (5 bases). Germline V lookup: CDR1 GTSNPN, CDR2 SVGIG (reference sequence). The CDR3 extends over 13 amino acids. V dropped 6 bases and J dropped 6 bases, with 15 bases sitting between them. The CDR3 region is CACDAYRGNEQFF. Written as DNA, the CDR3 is TGTGCCTGTGACGCCTATCGGGGCAATGAGCAGTTCTTC.

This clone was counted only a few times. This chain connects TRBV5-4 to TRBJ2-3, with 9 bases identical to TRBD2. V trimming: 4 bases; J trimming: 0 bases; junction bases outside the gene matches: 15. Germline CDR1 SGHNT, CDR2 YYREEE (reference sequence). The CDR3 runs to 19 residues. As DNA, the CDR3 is TGTGCCAGCAGCGGGGGTGGCCGGCCAACTAGCGGGAGCACAGATACGCAGTATTTT. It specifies CASSGGGRPTSGSTDTQYF.

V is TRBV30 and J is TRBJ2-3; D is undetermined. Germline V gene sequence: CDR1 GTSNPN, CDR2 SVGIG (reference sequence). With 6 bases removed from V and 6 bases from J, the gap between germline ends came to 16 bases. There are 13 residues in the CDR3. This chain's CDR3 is CACAPLEEDTQYF. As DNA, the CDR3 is TGTGCCTGCGCCCCTCTAGAGGAGGATACGCAGTATTTT.

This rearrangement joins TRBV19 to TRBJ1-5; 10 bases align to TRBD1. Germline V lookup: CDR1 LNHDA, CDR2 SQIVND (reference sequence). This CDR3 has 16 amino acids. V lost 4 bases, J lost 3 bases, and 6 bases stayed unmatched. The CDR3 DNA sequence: TGTGCCAGTAGTACGAGGACAGGGGGACTCAATCAGCCCCAGCATTTT. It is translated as CASSTRTGGLNQPQHF.